The rows below give T cell receptor beta chains drawn from one sample of a study of blood T cell repertoires in COVID-19. Clones were sequenced by immunoSEQ multiplex PCR, and TCRdb holds only the in-frame ones, with some missing. The data contain about 300,000 clones, 85% of them seen just once; the ten biggest clones take up 10% to 15%. Sequencing used peripheral blood. Receptor source: a human donor in a cohort sampled during active COVID-19. CDR3s include the opening cysteine and the closing phenylalanine or tryptophan.

CDR3aa	v_gene	j_gene
CASSDSPLAGGTGELFF	TRBV19	TRBJ2-2
CASSPSSSGKQKRRDEQFF	TRBV7-2	TRBJ2-1
CASSLRDNSPLHF	TRBV12-3/TRBV12-4	TRBJ1-6
CASSLQGLRSGTKNIQYF	TRBV5-1	TRBJ2-4
CASSLDNYEQYF	TRBV5-4	TRBJ2-7
CSVEGLASGANVLTF	TRBV29-1	TRBJ2-6
CASRGQINEKLFF	TRBV10-3	TRBJ1-4
CAWSSERLAKNIQYF	TRBV30	TRBJ2-4
CASSIRGRSDNQPQHF	TRBV19	TRBJ1-5
CASSVGVGEGNTEAFF	TRBV9	TRBJ1-1
CARSVAYEQYF	TRBV10-1	TRBJ2-7
CAWRLQRTSGLGAKNIQYF	TRBV30	TRBJ2-4
CASSLAGAGELFF	TRBV27	TRBJ2-2
CASRGDRDEQYF	TRBV11-3	TRBJ2-7
CATSETGASNEQFF	TRBV24-1	TRBJ2-1
CASSPTGGSNQPQHF	TRBV18	TRBJ1-5
CASSHNAKTSGDRNEQFF	TRBV7-8	TRBJ2-1
CASSPRPAGGKHEQFF	TRBV7-6	TRBJ2-1
CASSRVARSPYNEQFF	TRBV7-2	TRBJ2-1
CASSPPRAQGAGYTF	TRBV18	TRBJ1-2
CASSFGSSWTGELFF	TRBV5-1	TRBJ2-2
CASRRTSGGYEQYF	TRBV5-4	TRBJ2-7
CASSRLASAGTQETQYF	TRBV28	TRBJ2-5
CASSLGLAYNEQFF	TRBV7-3	TRBJ2-1
CASSRSGSSDTQYF	TRBV18	TRBJ2-3
CASSLAAGAVDTQYF	TRBV7-2	TRBJ2-3
CASSLRSAGSPQHF	TRBV27	TRBJ1-5
CASSRGTGYGYTF	TRBV3-1/TRBV3-2	TRBJ1-2
CASSSTQGHQPQHF	TRBV6-6	TRBJ1-5
CASIRRQGISEAFF	TRBV27	TRBJ1-1
CASSLRSYSNQPQHF	TRBV28	TRBJ1-5
CASSPTGSYNEQFF	TRBV27	TRBJ2-1
CASSWGGDRRKPQHF	TRBV27	TRBJ1-5
CASSRGQNTEAFF	TRBV7-6	TRBJ1-1
CASSFGTAYNEQFF	TRBV7-2	TRBJ2-1
CASSLAKNDRGNTEAFF	TRBV7-6	TRBJ1-1
CASSVVGGPTGELFF	TRBV9	TRBJ2-2
CASSPGYSGQNTEAFF	TRBV5-1	TRBJ1-1
CATRGTGMMNTEAFF	TRBV25-1	TRBJ1-1
CTSSPLAGMSYEQYF	TRBV1	TRBJ2-7